A single sample is the source of the 17 T cell receptor beta chains below, sequenced in a study of OX40 agonist ivuxolimab in advanced cancers. Sequencing used immunoSEQ multiplex PCR; TCRdb keeps in-frame clones, though not all of them. Of tens of thousands of clones in the sample, roughly 86% were seen once. The sequenced sample was CD4+ or CD8+ T cells sorted from blood, obtained in a trial of the OX40 agonist ivuxolimab. The receptors here all came from an adult with an advanced solid tumor such as melanoma, head and neck, liver or kidney cancer.

This clone showed up just a few times. The chain couples TRBV7-2 to TRBJ2-7; 7 bases line up with TRBD1. CDR1 is SGHTA, CDR2 FQGNSA, per germline. The CDR3 is 13 amino acids. V lost 3 bases and J lost 3; bases outside the gene matches: 2. The CDR3 is CASSFPGGYEQYF. The CDR3 DNA is TGTGCCAGCAGCTTTCCAGGGGGCTACGAGCAGTACTTC.

This clone came up once. The chain couples TRBV30 to TRBJ2-6; no definite D call. Germline V CDR1 and CDR2: GTSNPN, SVGIG (reference sequence). The ends were cut back, 3 bases at V and 3 bases at J, with 6 bases in the middle. This CDR3 has 13 residues. CDR3 DNA sequence: TGTGCCTGGAGGGTCTTTGGGGCCAACGTCCTGACTTTC. Translated, it gives CAWRVFGANVLTF.

The chain carries TRBV10-3 and TRBJ1-3; 8 nucleotides line up with TRBD1. The CDR3 is 14 residues long. The ends lost 6 bases at V and 3 bases at J; junction bases unmatched: 4. The V gene's germline CDR1 is ENHRY and CDR2 SYGVKD. The CDR3 loop is CAIRRTGLGNTIYF. The CDR3 region has the DNA TGTGCCATCAGAAGGACAGGGCTTGGAAACACCATATATTTT.

The CDR3, as DNA: TGTGCCAGCAGTTACTCGAAGTGGGGTGAAGCTTTCTTT. Translating gives CASSYSKWGEAFF. The genes are TRBV6-6 and TRBJ1-1; D is uncertain. CDR3 size: 13 residues. The germline V and J ends were trimmed by 0 bases and 7 bases, with 9 bases remaining between them. Germline V gene sequence: CDR1 MNHNY, CDR2 SVGAGI (reference sequence).

The chain links TRBV7-9 to TRBJ2-7; the D is unclear. The germline gives CDR1 SEHNR, CDR2 FQNEAQ (reference sequence). There are 12 residues in the CDR3. V was pared by 1 base and J by 6 bases, with 7 bases between. CDR3 sequence reads: CASSLDFSEQYF. CDR3 nucleotides: TGTGCCAGCAGCTTAGACTTCAGCGAGCAGTACTTC.

This chain links TRBV2 with TRBJ1-5; 7 nucleotides match TRBD1. V lost 1 base, J lost 4 bases, and 7 bases stayed unmatched. Germline V gene data show CDR1 as SNHLY and CDR2 as FYNNEI. This CDR3 is 16 amino acids long. The CDR3 spells CASSEEGRGWNQPQHF. CDR3 nucleotides: TGTGCCAGCAGTGAAGAGGGCAGGGGGTGGAATCAGCCCCAGCATTTT. Based on the CDR3 plus reference TRBV2 and TRBJ1-5, the full variable domain is EPEVTQTPSHQVTQMGQEVILRCVPISNHLYFYWYRQILGQKVEFLVSFYNNEISEKSEIFDDQFSVERPDGSNFTLKIRSTKLEDSAMYFCASSEEGRGWNQPQHFGDGTRLSIL.

This clone was counted a single time. This sequence joins TRBV6-1 and TRBJ1-5; D uncertain. Germline V gene data show CDR1 as MNHNS and CDR2 as SASEGT. V lost 1 base and J lost 7, with 8 bases in between. The CDR3 runs 13 residues. The CDR3 spells CASSEVRDQPQHF. Here the CDR3 DNA reads TGTGCCAGCAGTGAAGTGAGAGACCAGCCCCAGCATTTT.

The chain has TRBV6-1 and TRBJ2-2, with D uncertain. Per the germline V gene, CDR1 is MNHNS and CDR2 is SASEGT. Trimming removed 3 bases at V and 7 bases at J, with 9 bases between. There are 13 residues in the CDR3. CDR3 residues: CASSDYTGGELFF. CDR3 nucleotides: TGTGCCAGCAGTGATTATACTGGCGGGGAGCTGTTTTTT.

V usage is TRBV4-3 and J usage is TRBJ2-1; D possibly uses TRBD1 or TRBD2 (5 bases each). Germline assignment: CDR1 LGHNA and CDR2 YSLEER. V lost 4 bases and J lost 7, with 20 bases in between. The CDR3 is made up of 16 amino acids. Here the CDR3 DNA reads TGCGCCAGCAGCCGGAATTCGATGGGGGTCGATAATGAGCAGTTCTTC. It is translated as CASSRNSMGVDNEQFF.

The J gene is TRBJ2-3, the V gene TRBV18; possible D gene TRBD2, 5 bases. Trimming shortened V by 6 bases and J by 6 bases, and 13 bases separated the two germline ends. CDR1 is KGHSH and CDR2 is LQKENI in the germline V gene. CDR3 size: 13 residues. CDR3 loop: CASSPPGEDTQYF. The CDR3 bases are TGTGCCAGCTCCCCCCCCGGGGAGGATACGCAGTATTTT. The full variable domain, in which reference TRBV18 and TRBJ2-3 provide the parts outside the CDR3, is NAGVMQNPRHLVRRRGQEARLRCSPMKGHSHVYWYRQLPEEGLKFMVYLQKENIIDESGMPKERFSAEFPKEGPSILRIQQVVRGDSAAYFCASSPPGEDTQYFGPGTRLTVL.

The CDR3 sequence: CASSTTGTGYGEKLFF. The CDR3 nucleotides read TGCGCCAGCAGCACCACCGGGACGGGGTATGGGGAAAAACTGTTTTTT. V and J are TRBV5-1 and TRBJ1-4; D might be TRBD1 (5 bases). The CDR3 contains 16 residues. Germline loops: CDR1 SGHRS, CDR2 YFSETQ. V was trimmed by 4 bases and J by 8 bases, leaving 21 bases between them.

The chain couples TRBV5-1 to TRBJ2-2; D unresolved. Germline V gives CDR1 SGHRS, CDR2 YFSETQ. The CDR3 runs to 15 residues. V lost 4 bases and J 0 bases, leaving 10 bases between the germline ends. The CDR3 spells CASSPDGANTGELFF. CDR3 DNA: TGCGCCAGCAGCCCGGACGGCGCGAACACCGGGGAGCTGTTTTTT.

The chain uses TRBV5-1 and TRBJ2-5; D is unclear. Between the trimmed V and J ends, which lost 0 bases and 4 bases, there was a span of 10 bases. The CDR3 runs 14 residues. Germline CDR1 SGHRS, CDR2 YFSETQ. CDR3 nucleotides: TGCGCCAGCAGCTTGGTGGTCGGCGGAGAGACCCAGTACTTC. Encoded protein: CASSLVVGGETQYF.

This clone was found once. The rearrangement uses TRBV11-2 and TRBJ1-2; a weak D match, TRBD1 (6 bases). Between the trimmed V and J ends, which lost 4 bases and 0 bases, there was a span of 12 bases. This CDR3 has 15 amino acids. Per germline, CDR1 SGHAT and CDR2 FQNNGV. CDR3 sequence (DNA): TGTGCCAGCAGCTCCTTGGACAGACCTAACTATGGCTACACCTTC. As protein: CASSSLDRPNYGYTF.

This sequence joins TRBV28 and TRBJ2-7; 9 nucleotides line up with TRBD2. The CDR3 is 13 amino acids. The germline V gene has CDR1 MDHEN and CDR2 SYDVKM. V trimming: 8 bases; J trimming: 3 bases; junction bases outside the gene matches: 5. The CDR3 is CASLTSGLYEQYF. CDR3 DNA sequence: TGTGCCAGCCTAACTAGCGGGCTCTACGAGCAGTACTTC.

The V gene is TRBV5-1, the J gene TRBJ2-5; D not resolved. V shed 1 base and J shed 4 bases, with 8 bases lying between them. Germline CDR1 SGHRS, CDR2 YFSETQ. The CDR3 is 13 amino acids. This chain's CDR3 is CASSLSVGETQYF. The CDR3 DNA is TGCGCCAGCAGCTTGTCGGTAGGAGAGACCCAGTACTTC. The complete variable domain, with remaining parts taken from reference TRBV5-1 and TRBJ2-5, reads KAGVTQTPRYLIKTRGQQVTLSCSPISGHRSVSWYQQTPGQGLQFLFEYFSETQRNKGNFPGRFSGRQFSNSRSEMNVSTLELGDSALYLCASSLSVGETQYFGPGTRLLVL.

The CDR3 sequence is CASSFRAEAYGELFF. CDR3 in DNA: TGTGCCAGCAGCTTCCGGGCCGAGGCCTACGGGGAGCTGTTTTTT. The chain is built from TRBV7-9 and TRBJ2-2; D not certain. V was cut by 3 bases and J by 7 bases, with 15 bases left in between. This CDR3 is built from 15 residues. CDR1 and CDR2 from the germline V gene are SEHNR and FQNEAQ (reference sequence).